This entry lists 21 T cell receptor beta chains sequenced from one sample in a study of cytomegalovirus exposure and HLA in healthy donors. It was with 60 Vbeta and 13 Jbeta primers that the PCR ran. Clones were read by immunoSEQ multiplex PCR, and TCRdb kept only the in-frame ones, dropping some. The sample has approximately 60,000 clones; 65% to 90% are singletons. Sequenced: PBMCs. The receptors come from a man under 40 in good health and CMV-seronegative.

The chain links TRBV10-3 to TRBJ2-5; possibly TRBD2 for D (6 bases). The end of the DNA fits TRBJ2-7 better, so the J call may be wrong. There are 14 residues in the CDR3. Germline CDR1 reads ENHRY; CDR2 reads SYGVKD. CDR3 protein: CAISGGESSYEQYF. CDR3 bases: TGTGCCATCAGTGGCGGGGAGAGCTCCTACGAGCAGTACTTC.

This clone was counted a few times. V usage is TRBV9 and J usage is TRBJ1-5; D is possibly TRBD1 (5 bases). This CDR3 region has 15 residues. The V end was cut by 3 bases, the J end by 0 bases, with 10 bases between. Germline V gene sequence: CDR1 SGDLS, CDR2 YYNGEE. CDR3: CASSETAYSNQPQHF. In nucleotides, the CDR3 is TGTGCCAGCAGCGAGACAGCTTATAGCAATCAGCCCCAGCATTTT.

This clone was counted a few times. V gene TRBV5-4 combines with J gene TRBJ1-2, with TRBD1 identical over 7 bases. Per the germline V gene, CDR1 is SGHNT and CDR2 is YYREEE (reference sequence). Trimming cost V 4 bases and J 2 bases; bases outside gene matches: 5. This CDR3 spans 14 amino acids. The CDR3 region has the DNA TGTGCCAGCAGCCCTGGACAGGAAAACTATGGCTACACCTTC. It yields the protein CASSPGQENYGYTF.

This chain connects TRBV27 to TRBJ2-1; TRBD1 is a possible D gene (6 bases). V lost 4 bases to trimming and J lost 9 bases, with 13 bases between them. The CDR3 loop spans 13 amino acids. Germline V lookup: CDR1 MNHEY, CDR2 SMNVEV (reference sequence). The CDR3 loop reads CASSWGPYPEQFF. CDR3 DNA sequence: TGTGCCAGCAGTTGGGGGCCTTATCCTGAGCAGTTCTTC.

The rearrangement links TRBV2 to TRBJ2-2, with D possibly matching TRBD2 (5 bases). This CDR3 has 14 residues. Germline lookup yields CDR1 SNHLY and CDR2 FYNNEI. V was pared by 10 bases and J by 1 base, with 13 bases between. The CDR3 sequence: CATTRGLNTGELFF. In nucleotides, the CDR3 is TGTGCCACGACGCGAGGGCTGAACACCGGGGAGCTGTTTTTT.

The chain joins TRBV6-6 to TRBJ2-7, with 10 nucleotides matching TRBD1. J was trimmed by 4 bases and V by 7 bases; bases with no gene match: 7. This CDR3 contains 14 residues. The germline V gene encodes CDR1 MNHNY and CDR2 SVGAGI (reference sequence). DNA for the CDR3: TGTGCCAGCAAGCGGGGACAGGGGAAATACGAGCAGTACTTC. This codes for CASKRGQGKYEQYF.

This clone has just a few counts. V usage is TRBV5-1 and J usage is TRBJ1-1; D is perhaps TRBD1 (5 bases). Germline assignment: CDR1 SGHRS and CDR2 YFSETQ. This CDR3 contains 14 residues. Trimming pared 0 bases from V and 1 base from J, leaving 7 bases between. CDR3 region: CASSLGQKNTEAFF. CDR3 DNA: TGCGCCAGCAGCTTGGGACAGAAGAACACTGAAGCTTTCTTT.

The chain combines TRBV15 with TRBJ2-7, with 7 bases lining up with TRBD1. J gave up 3 bases and V 5 bases, and 4 bases lay outside the gene matches. CDR3 size: 13 residues. CDR1 and CDR2 (germline): LNHNV, YYDKDF (reference sequence). CDR3 nucleotides: TGTGCCACCAGCCTCTACAGGGGCTACGAGCAGTACTTC. Its translation is CATSLYRGYEQYF.

The chain uses TRBV9 and TRBJ1-3; 11 bases fit TRBD1. Germline-derived CDR1 and CDR2 are SGDLS and YYNGEE. V was pared by 4 bases and J by 4 bases, with 7 bases of the junction left unmatched. The CDR3 covers 16 residues. For the CDR3, the DNA is TGTGCCAGCAGCTCCCCGGACAGGGGGCTAGGAAACACCATATATTTT. Translation: CASSSPDRGLGNTIYF.

Regarding this clone: One junction end does not reproduce the germline sequence, and a read error may be involved. This rearrangement joins TRBV5-4 to TRBJ2-7; D perhaps matches TRBD2 (6 bases). In germline, CDR1 is SGHNT, CDR2 YYREEE (reference sequence). The CDR3 length is 17 residues. In DNA, the CDR3 is TGTGCCAGCAGCTGGGGGGACCCACTTTCCCGCTCCCACGAGCAGTACTTC. This translates into CASSWGDPLSRSHEQYF.

The rearrangement uses TRBV7-2 and TRBJ2-2; a weak D match, TRBD2 (6 bases). The V gene's germline CDR1 is SGHTA and CDR2 FQGNSA. With 5 bases removed from V and 8 bases from J, the gap between germline ends came to 21 bases. The CDR3 extends over 16 amino acids. CDR3 region: CASSRPGRGAPGELFF. The CDR3 DNA follows: TGTGCCAGCAGCCGCCCGGGGCGGGGTGCACCGGGGGAGCTGTTTTTT.

The chain uses TRBV10-3 and TRBJ2-3, with 7 bases aligning to TRBD1. Germline-derived CDR1 and CDR2 are ENHRY and SYGVKD. The trim removed 6 bases at V and 1 base at J, leaving 4 bases unmatched. The CDR3 runs to 14 residues. The CDR3 is CAISDRVGTDTQYF. The DNA of the CDR3 is TGTGCCATCAGCGACAGGGTCGGCACAGATACGCAGTATTTT.

The rearrangement joins TRBV5-4 to TRBJ2-7, with TRBD2 identical over 14 bases. Germline CDR1 SGHNT, CDR2 YYREEE (reference sequence). The J segment lost 7 bases and the V segment lost 4 bases, leaving 7 bases of the junction unmatched. The CDR3 is 15 residues long. The CDR3 here is CASSEGLAGAGEQYF. CDR3 nucleotides: TGTGCCAGCAGCGAGGGACTAGCGGGAGCCGGAGAGCAGTACTTC.

The rearrangement uses TRBV5-4 and TRBJ1-1; D perhaps matches TRBD1 (5 bases). The CDR3 totals 15 residues. Germline V lookup: CDR1 SGHNT, CDR2 YYREEE (reference sequence). The V and J ends lost 4 bases and 10 bases respectively, with 23 bases between them. CDR3 nucleotides: TGTGCCAGCAGCCCCAACCCCATAGGGTGGGGGGGAGCTTTCTTT. The encoded protein is CASSPNPIGWGGAFF.

The rearrangement links TRBV13 to TRBJ2-3; 10 bases match TRBD2. J gave up 4 bases and V 4 bases, and 2 bases lay outside the gene matches. The CDR3 totals 14 residues. CDR1 PRHDT and CDR2 FYEKMQ come from the germline V gene (reference sequence). CDR3 sequence reads: CASSSAGGPDTQYF. The CDR3 DNA reads as TGTGCCAGCAGCTCAGCGGGAGGGCCAGATACGCAGTATTTT.

The chain uses TRBV7-2 and TRBJ2-7, with 8 positions matching TRBD1. The V segment lost 1 base and the J segment 6 bases; nucleotides outside the gene matches: 11. Germline V gene lookup returns CDR1 SGHTA and CDR2 FQGNSA. The CDR3 extends over 16 amino acids. The CDR3 DNA follows: TGTGCCAGCAGCTTAGTAGACGCGGGACAGGCCGCCGAGCAGTACTTC. Translation gives CASSLVDAGQAAEQYF.

V usage is TRBV5-4 and J usage is TRBJ2-3, with 11 bases fitting TRBD2. This CDR3 is built from 14 residues. Germline V lookup: CDR1 SGHNT, CDR2 YYREEE (reference sequence). Losses at the gene ends were 2 bases for V and 6 bases for J; bases not matched to a gene: 2. In DNA, the CDR3 is TGTGCCAGCAGCTTCCCTAGCGGGGGGGATACGCAGTATTTT. This translates into CASSFPSGGDTQYF.

This clone was observed once. The genes are TRBV6-6 and TRBJ1-5; weak D call: TRBD1 (5 bases). The germline V and J ends were trimmed by 2 bases and 4 bases, with 12 bases remaining between them. The V gene's germline CDR1 is MNHNY and CDR2 SVGAGI (reference sequence). This CDR3 has 15 amino acids. The DNA of the CDR3 is TGTGCCAGCAGTTACCCAGACGGGGGGAATCAGCCCCAGCATTTT. Its protein product is CASSYPDGGNQPQHF.

The V and J genes are TRBV5-1 and TRBJ1-1; 8 nucleotides align to TRBD1. After removal of 2 bases from V and 1 base from J, the junction contained 7 bases not matched to a gene. Germline V gene lookup returns CDR1 SGHRS and CDR2 YFSETQ. The CDR3 consists of 16 residues. CDR3 sequence (DNA): TGCGCCAGCAGCTTAGCGACAGGGGAGGGGAACACTGAAGCTTTCTTT. Amino acids: CASSLATGEGNTEAFF.

The chain is built from TRBV7-2 and TRBJ2-7; TRBD2 aligns across 9 bases. The CDR3 runs 16 residues. Germline CDR1 and CDR2: SGHTA and FQGNSA. J lost 0 bases, V lost 4 bases, and 7 bases had no gene match. The CDR3 DNA is TGTGCCAGCAGCTACCTCGGACTAGCGAGCTCCTACGAGCAGTACTTC. It translates to CASSYLGLASSYEQYF.

The J gene is TRBJ2-3, the V gene TRBV5-4; 10 nucleotides line up with TRBD1. Germline-derived CDR1 and CDR2 are SGHNT and YYREEE (reference sequence). The trim removed 4 bases at V and 4 bases at J, leaving 3 bases unmatched. The CDR3 spans 14 residues. The CDR3 loop is CASSPGQGADTQYF. In DNA form, the CDR3 reads TGTGCCAGCAGCCCAGGACAGGGGGCAGATACGCAGTATTTT.